This T cell receptor beta chain was recovered during a study of PD-1 blockade in classical Hodgkin lymphoma. Whole-study findings and limits: In newly diagnosed patients, baseline TCR diversity was reportedly below that of healthy donors. Repertoire differences have undefined causes, possibly disease activity or prior therapy.

The count of this clone is one. Its cognate antigen is unknown. Time point denoted: newly diagnosed, previously untreated cHL patient sample. PBMCs from patients with newly diagnosed, untreated classical Hodgkin lymphoma served as a comparison group for the relapsed/refractory trial patients. Some clones are missing from TCRdb's copy, which holds only in-frame ones; the method was immunoSEQ multiplex PCR. This table holds some 70,000 clones, over 90% found once. With V trimmed by 3 bases and J by 6 bases, 12 bases remained unmatched. The germline CDR1 and CDR2 sequences are MGHRA and YSYEKL. CDR3 length: 18 amino acids.

The sample comprised peripheral blood mononuclear cells (PBMCs). This chain connects TRBV4-1 to TRBJ2-5, with 14 bases identical to TRBD2. This clonotype was sampled from a human donor with classical Hodgkin lymphoma. This chain's CDR3 is CASSQTPGLAGDKKTQYF. The CDR3, as DNA: TGCGCCAGCAGCCAGACCCCGGGACTAGCGGGAGATAAAAAGACCCAGTACTTC.